This TCR beta chain was captured in a study of a mutant IDH1 vaccine in newly diagnosed glioma. Study-wide context: The start of vaccination came 4-6 weeks after radiotherapy alone, or with temozolomide cycles. Most patients had received both radiotherapy and temozolomide, the prior options being radiotherapy, temozolomide, or both.

About this clone: The antigen is not known.

TCRdb keeps only in-frame clones here, not all; method: immunoSEQ multiplex PCR. The data show around 69,000 clones, with around nine tenths seen just once and roughly 2% held by the top ten. Germline V gene sequence: CDR1 SGHRS, CDR2 YFSETQ. There are 17 residues in the CDR3. V dropped 0 bases and J dropped 0 bases, with 12 bases sitting between them. The time point: week 35, safety follow-up. Each dose delivered 300 ug of mutant IDH1 20-mer peptide subcutaneously with imiquimod. Study-wide results and caveats: Shifts in the top peripheral T cell clonotypes seemed unrelated to pseudoprogression.

This TCR derives from a man younger than 45 with glioma. The input for sequencing was PBMCs, taken from a glioma patient whose treatment included an IDH1 peptide vaccine. This chain joins TRBV5-1 and TRBJ2-2; weak D call: TRBD1 (6 bases). CDR3 residues: CASSLGWTAANTGELFF. In nucleotides, the CDR3 is TGCGCCAGCAGCTTGGGTTGGACAGCCGCGAACACCGGGGAGCTGTTTTTT.